This note documents a single T cell receptor beta chain sequence. The antigen remains undetermined. Repertoires were generated with immunoSEQ multiplex PCR, while TCRdb's copy carries only in-frame clones and drops some. The data show around 2,100,000 clones, approximately 94% seen once. Only CD45RO-negative cells positively selected for CCR7 counted as naive CD8 cells, so terminally differentiated effector memory CD45RA+ cells were excluded. This sample was taken from a study of shared clonotypes between healthy human individuals. Turning to the study itself: Contributing individuals were two females and three males aged 18 to 49. Overall study findings and caveats: The sharing of about 5% of naive CD4 clonotypes was seen across a few donors. Sampling involved blood alone; tissue repertoires likely differ.

V trimming: 7 bases; J trimming: 2 bases; junction bases outside the gene matches: 8. Germline CDR1 and CDR2: MNHNY and SVGAGI (reference sequence). CDR3 length equals 16 residues. The rearrangement links TRBV6-6 to TRBJ2-3; 11 nucleotides agree with TRBD2. Sequenced material: naive CD8+ T cells sorted from blood. The sequence came from a man between 18 and 29 years old in good health. CDR3 DNA: TGTGCCAGCAAGGTGACTAGCGGGACACCCACAGATACGCAGTATTTT. It is translated as CASKVTSGTPTDTQYF.